This record concerns one T cell receptor beta chain sequence. Its antigen is unknown. This specimen comes from a study of T cell responses to AZD1222 COVID-19 vaccine. Clones were sequenced by immunoSEQ multiplex PCR, and TCRdb holds only the in-frame ones, with some missing. The data hold roughly 100,000 clones, with 85% to 90% observed a single time. Study-level findings and limits: The repertoires were collected only after the peak T cell response.

The V gene end was trimmed by 4 bases and the J gene end by 11 bases; junction bases not matched to a gene: 14. This CDR3 contains 15 residues. Germline values: CDR1 KGHSH, CDR2 LQKENI. This chain uses TRBV18 with TRBJ1-5, with 7 bases fitting TRBD1. The origin of this receptor is an adult who received the AZD1222 COVID-19 vaccine. This sample comprised peripheral blood, obtained 28 days after the second AZD1222 dose. CDR3 residues: CASSRTQGTLGTQHF. The CDR3 bases are TGTGCCAGCTCACGTACACAGGGGACTTTAGGGACCCAGCATTTT.